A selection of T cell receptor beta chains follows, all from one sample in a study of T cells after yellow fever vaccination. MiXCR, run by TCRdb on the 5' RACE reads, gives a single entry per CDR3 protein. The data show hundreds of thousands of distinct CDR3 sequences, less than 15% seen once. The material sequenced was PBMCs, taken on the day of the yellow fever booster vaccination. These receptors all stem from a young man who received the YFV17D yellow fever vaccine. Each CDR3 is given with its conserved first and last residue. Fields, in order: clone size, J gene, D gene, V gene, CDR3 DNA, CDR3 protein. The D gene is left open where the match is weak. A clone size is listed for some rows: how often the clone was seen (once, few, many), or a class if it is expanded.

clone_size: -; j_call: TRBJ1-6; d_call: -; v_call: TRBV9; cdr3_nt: TGTGCCAGCAGCTCAAGACAGAACTGGGATTCACCCCTCCACTTT; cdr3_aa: CASSSRQNWDSPLHF
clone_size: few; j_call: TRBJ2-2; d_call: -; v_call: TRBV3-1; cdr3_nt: TGTGCCAGCAGCCGACGATTAGGGGTCCCCGGGGAGCTGTTTTTT; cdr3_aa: CASSRRLGVPGELFF
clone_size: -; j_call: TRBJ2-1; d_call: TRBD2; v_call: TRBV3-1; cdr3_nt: TGTGCCAGCAGCCAAGGCTTGGCGGGAGGGTACGTCAATGAGCAGTTCTTC; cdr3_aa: CASSQGLAGGYVNEQFF
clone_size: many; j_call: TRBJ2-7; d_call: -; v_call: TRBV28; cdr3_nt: TGTGCCAGCAGCTTAGCCTACGAGCAGTACTTC; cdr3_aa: CASSLAYEQYF
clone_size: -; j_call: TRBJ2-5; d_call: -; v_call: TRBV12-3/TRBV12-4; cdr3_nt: TGTGCCAGCAGCCGGTCCCATTCCGCCATGCGAGAGACCCAGTACTTC; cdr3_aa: CASSRSHSAMRETQYF
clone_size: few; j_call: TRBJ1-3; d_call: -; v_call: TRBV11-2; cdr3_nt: TGTGCCAGCAGTGCATCAGGGACTGGAAACACCATATATTTT; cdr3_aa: CASSASGTGNTIYF
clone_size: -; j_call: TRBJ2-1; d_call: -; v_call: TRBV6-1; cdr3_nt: TGTGCCAGCAGCCCTAGGATCTCGGGGTACAATGAGCAGTTCTTC; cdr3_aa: CASSPRISGYNEQFF
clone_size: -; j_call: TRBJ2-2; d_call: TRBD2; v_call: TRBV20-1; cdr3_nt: TGCAGTGCTAGGAGCTGGACTAGCGGTGGCGGGGAGCTGTTTTTT; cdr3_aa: CSARSWTSGGGELFF
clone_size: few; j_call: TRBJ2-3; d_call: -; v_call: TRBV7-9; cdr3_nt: TGTGCCAGCAGCCCAACTGGCTCCCGACGCACAGATACGCAGTATTTT; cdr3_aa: CASSPTGSRRTDTQYF
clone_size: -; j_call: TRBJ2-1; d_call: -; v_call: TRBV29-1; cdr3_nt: TGCAGCGTTGAAGGCGGGGACAACACCTATTCTGGGAGTTACAATGAGCAGTTCTTC; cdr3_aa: CSVEGGDNTYSGSYNEQFF
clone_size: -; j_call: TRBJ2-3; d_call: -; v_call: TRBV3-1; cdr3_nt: TGTGCCAGCAGCCAAGGAGCGTCTGTAAATACGCAGTATTTT; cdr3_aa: CASSQGASVNTQYF
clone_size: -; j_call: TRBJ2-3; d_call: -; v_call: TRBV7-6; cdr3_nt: TGTGCCAGCAGCTCCACCGGGACGGAGACAGATACGCAGTATTTT; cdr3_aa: CASSSTGTETDTQYF
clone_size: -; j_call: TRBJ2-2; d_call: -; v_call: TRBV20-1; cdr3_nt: TGCAGTGCAAATGATTTAGGGTTGAACACCGGGGAGCTGTTTTTT; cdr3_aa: CSANDLGLNTGELFF
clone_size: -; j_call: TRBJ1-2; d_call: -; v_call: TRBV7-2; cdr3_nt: TGTGCCAGCAGCTTATCCCAATATGGCTACACCTTC; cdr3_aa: CASSLSQYGYTF
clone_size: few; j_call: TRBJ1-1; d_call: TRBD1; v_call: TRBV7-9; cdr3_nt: TGTGCCAGCAGCTTAGGACAGGGTTATGAAGCTTTCTTT; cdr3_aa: CASSLGQGYEAFF
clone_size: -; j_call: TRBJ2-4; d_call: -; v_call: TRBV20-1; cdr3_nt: TGCAGTGCTAGAGACCCGGGGGAGTCGTTCAAAAACATTCAGTACTTC; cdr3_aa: CSARDPGESFKNIQYF
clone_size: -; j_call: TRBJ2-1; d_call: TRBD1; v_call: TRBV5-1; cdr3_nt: TGCGCCAGCAGCTTTACCCGGACAGGCTTCAATGAGCAGTTCTTC; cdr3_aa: CASSFTRTGFNEQFF
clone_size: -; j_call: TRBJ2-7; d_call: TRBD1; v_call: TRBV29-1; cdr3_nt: TGCAGCGTTGCCCCGGGGACAGGGACAGGCGAGCAGTACTTC; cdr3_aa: CSVAPGTGTGEQYF
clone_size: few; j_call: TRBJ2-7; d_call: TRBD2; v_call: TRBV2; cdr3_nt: TGTGCCAGCAGCACTAGCGGATACTACGAGCAGTACTTC; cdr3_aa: CASSTSGYYEQYF
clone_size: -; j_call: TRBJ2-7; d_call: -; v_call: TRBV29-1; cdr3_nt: TGCAGCGTTAAGACAGGTCAGGAGCAGTACTTC; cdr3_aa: CSVKTGQEQYF
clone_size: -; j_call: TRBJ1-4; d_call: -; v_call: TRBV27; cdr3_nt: TGTGCCAGCAGCCCTGGGGGCGATGGAGAAAAACTGTTTTTT; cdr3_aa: CASSPGGDGEKLFF
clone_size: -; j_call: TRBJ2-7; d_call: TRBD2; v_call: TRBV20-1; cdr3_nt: TGCTGTGCCGCCTCCTTAGGGGGACTAGCGGGAGGGTCGGCCTTCAAGCAGTACTTC; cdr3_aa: CCAASLGGLAGGSAFKQYF
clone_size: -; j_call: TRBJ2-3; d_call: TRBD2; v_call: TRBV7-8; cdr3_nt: TGTGCCAGCAGCCCAGCTTTCGGGGAGGCTAGCGGTAGCACAGATACGCAGTATTTT; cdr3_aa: CASSPAFGEASGSTDTQYF
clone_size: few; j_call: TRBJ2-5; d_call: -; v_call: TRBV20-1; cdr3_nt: TGCAGTGCTAGGTTTCAAGGGAAAGAGACCCAGTACTTC; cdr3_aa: CSARFQGKETQYF
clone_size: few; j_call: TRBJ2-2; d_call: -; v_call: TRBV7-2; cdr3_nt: TGTGCCAGCAGCTTCATCGGCGGGAAGAACACCGGGGAGCTGTTTTTT; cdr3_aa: CASSFIGGKNTGELFF
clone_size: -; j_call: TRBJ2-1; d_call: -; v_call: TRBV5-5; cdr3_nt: TGTGCCAGCAGCTTGGGCCCTCTGTGGAATGAGCAGTTCTTC; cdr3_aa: CASSLGPLWNEQFF
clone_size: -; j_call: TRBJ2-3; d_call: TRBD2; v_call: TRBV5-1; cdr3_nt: TGCGCCAGCAGCTTAAAGGGACTAGCGGGAGTCGGGAGCACAGATACGCAGTATTTT; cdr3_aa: CASSLKGLAGVGSTDTQYF
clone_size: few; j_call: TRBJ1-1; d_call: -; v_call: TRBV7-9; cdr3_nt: TGTGCCAGCAGCTTAGAGATACTCACTGAAGCTTTCTTT; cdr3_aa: CASSLEILTEAFF
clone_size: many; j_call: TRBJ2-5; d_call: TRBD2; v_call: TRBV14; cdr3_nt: TGTGCCAGCAGCCGGGACTATCAAGAGACCCAGTACTTC; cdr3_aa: CASSRDYQETQYF